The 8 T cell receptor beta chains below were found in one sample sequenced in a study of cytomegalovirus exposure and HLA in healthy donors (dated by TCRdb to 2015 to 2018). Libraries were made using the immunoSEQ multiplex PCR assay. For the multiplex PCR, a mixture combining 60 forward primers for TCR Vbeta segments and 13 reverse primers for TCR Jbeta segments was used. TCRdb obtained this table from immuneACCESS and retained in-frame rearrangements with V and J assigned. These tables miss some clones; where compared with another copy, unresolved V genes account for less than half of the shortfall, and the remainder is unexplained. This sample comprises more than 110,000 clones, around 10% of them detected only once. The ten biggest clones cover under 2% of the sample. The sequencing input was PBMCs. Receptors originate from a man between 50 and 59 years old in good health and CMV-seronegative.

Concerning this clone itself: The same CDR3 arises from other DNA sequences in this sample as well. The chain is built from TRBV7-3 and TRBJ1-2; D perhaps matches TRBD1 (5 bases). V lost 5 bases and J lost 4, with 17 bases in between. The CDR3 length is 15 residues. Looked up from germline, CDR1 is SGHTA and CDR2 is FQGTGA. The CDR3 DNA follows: TGTGCCAGCAGCCCAGGAACGGGGGACTCCTATGGCTACACCTTC. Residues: CASSPGTGDSYGYTF.

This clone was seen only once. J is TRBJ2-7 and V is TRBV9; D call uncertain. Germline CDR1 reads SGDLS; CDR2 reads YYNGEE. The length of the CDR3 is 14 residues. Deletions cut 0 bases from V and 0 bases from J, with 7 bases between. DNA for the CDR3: TGTGCCAGCAGCGTAGTTGGCAGCTCCTACGAGCAGTACTTC. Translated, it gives CASSVVGSSYEQYF.

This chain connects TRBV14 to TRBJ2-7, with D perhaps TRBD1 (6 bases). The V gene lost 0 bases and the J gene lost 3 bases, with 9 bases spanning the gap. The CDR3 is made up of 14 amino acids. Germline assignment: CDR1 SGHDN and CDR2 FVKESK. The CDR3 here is CASSQDLGHYEQYF. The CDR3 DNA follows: TGTGCCAGCAGCCAAGATTTGGGACACTACGAGCAGTACTTC.

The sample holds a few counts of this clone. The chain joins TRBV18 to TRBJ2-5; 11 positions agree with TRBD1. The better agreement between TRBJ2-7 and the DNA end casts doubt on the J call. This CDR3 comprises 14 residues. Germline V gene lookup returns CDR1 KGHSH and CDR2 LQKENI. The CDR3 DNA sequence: TGTGCCAGCTCACTTCCGGGACAGGGGGACGAGCAGTACTTC. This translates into CASSLPGQGDEQYF.

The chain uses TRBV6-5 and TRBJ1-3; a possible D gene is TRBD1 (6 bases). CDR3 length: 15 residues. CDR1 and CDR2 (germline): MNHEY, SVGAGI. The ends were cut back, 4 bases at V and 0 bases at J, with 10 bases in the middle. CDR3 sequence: CASSSDRNSGNTIYF. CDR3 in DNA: TGTGCCAGCAGTTCCGACAGGAACTCTGGAAACACCATATATTTT.

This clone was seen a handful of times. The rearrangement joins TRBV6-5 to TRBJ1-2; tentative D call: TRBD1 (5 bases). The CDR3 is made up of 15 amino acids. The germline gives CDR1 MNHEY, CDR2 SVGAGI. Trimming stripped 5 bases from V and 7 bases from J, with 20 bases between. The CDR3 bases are TGTGCCAGCAGTCCTTTTTCCGGGGGAGTTGGTGGCTACACCTTC. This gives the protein CASSPFSGGVGGYTF.

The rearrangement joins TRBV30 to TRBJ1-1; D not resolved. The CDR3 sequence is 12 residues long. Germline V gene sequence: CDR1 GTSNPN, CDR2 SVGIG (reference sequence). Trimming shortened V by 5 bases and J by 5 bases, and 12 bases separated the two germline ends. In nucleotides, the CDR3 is TGTGCCTGGGAGATGGGGAGGACTGAAGCTTTCTTT. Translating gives CAWEMGRTEAFF.

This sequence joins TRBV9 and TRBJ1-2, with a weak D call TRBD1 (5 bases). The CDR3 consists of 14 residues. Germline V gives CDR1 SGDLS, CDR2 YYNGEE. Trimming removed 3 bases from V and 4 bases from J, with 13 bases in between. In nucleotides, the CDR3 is TGTGCCAGCAGCGACCGGGGGTGGAGCTATGGCTACACCTTC. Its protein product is CASSDRGWSYGYTF.